Presented here are 18 T cell receptor beta chains from one specimen sequenced in a study of blood T cell repertoires in COVID-19. Profiled with immunoSEQ multiplex PCR; TCRdb holds only in-frame clones, not every one. The sample consists of 200,000 or so clones, roughly 84% of them appearing once. The sample taken for sequencing was PBMCs or T cells enriched from blood (not recorded which). All receptors derive from a man aged 25 to 45 in a cohort exposed to, infected with or recovered from COVID-19 (not recorded which).

This clone was seen only once. This chain connects TRBV5-1 to TRBJ2-7, with 10 bases identical to TRBD1. The CDR3 contains 14 residues. The V and J ends lost 4 bases and 5 bases, in that order; junction bases with no gene match: 6. Per the germline V gene, CDR1 is SGHRS and CDR2 is YFSETQ. The CDR3 loop reads CASSPRQGAHEQYF. The CDR3 coding sequence is TGCGCCAGCAGCCCAAGACAGGGGGCCCACGAGCAGTACTTC.

This chain connects TRBV27 to TRBJ1-6; perhaps TRBD1 as D (6 bases). Germline CDR1 is MNHEY and CDR2 is SMNVEV (reference sequence). CDR3 length equals 14 residues. The V and J ends lost 4 bases and 4 bases respectively, with 8 bases between them. CDR3 sequence reads: CASSSGQYNSPLHF. The CDR3 coding sequence is TGTGCCAGCAGTTCTGGACAGTATAATTCACCCCTCCACTTT.

The chain is built from TRBV6-2 or TRBV6-3 and TRBJ1-4, with 10 positions matching TRBD1. J gave up 8 bases and V 4 bases, and 7 bases lay outside the gene matches. The CDR3 length is 15 residues. Germline lookup yields CDR1 MNHEY and CDR2 SVGEGT. The CDR3 loop is CASSSAGTGEEKLFF. DNA for the CDR3: TGTGCCAGCAGTTCCGCTGGGACAGGGGAAGAAAAACTGTTTTTT.

V usage is TRBV5-1 and J usage is TRBJ2-7; 11 bases agree with TRBD1. With 4 bases clipped from V and 5 bases from J, the junction kept 11 bases outside the gene matches. This CDR3 is built from 16 residues. Germline loops: CDR1 SGHRS, CDR2 YFSETQ. CDR3 protein: CASSPRGTGGTDEQYF. The DNA of the CDR3 is TGCGCCAGCAGCCCCCGTGGGACAGGGGGGACCGACGAGCAGTACTTC.

The V gene is TRBV19, the J gene TRBJ1-3; D ambiguous. The CDR3 has 14 amino acids. The V and J ends lost 3 bases and 2 bases respectively, with 8 bases between them. The V gene's germline CDR1 is LNHDA and CDR2 SQIVND (reference sequence). This chain's CDR3 is CASSIGSAGNTIYF. CDR3 DNA: TGTGCCAGTAGTATTGGCAGCGCTGGAAACACCATATATTTT. The variable domain in full, with the rest retrieved from reference TRBV19 and TRBJ1-3, is DGGITQSPKYLFRKEGQNVTLSCEQNLNHDAMYWYRQDPGQGLRLIYYSQIVNDFQKGDIAEGYSVSREKKESFPLTVTSAQKNPTAFYLCASSIGSAGNTIYFGEGSWLTVV.

This chain connects TRBV25-1 to TRBJ1-5; D uncertain. The CDR3 contains 15 residues. Trimming took 4 bases from V and 3 from J, leaving 13 bases between them. Germline lookup yields CDR1 MGHDK and CDR2 SYGVNS. CDR3 bases: TGTGCCAGCAGTGCGAACAACCGCCTCAATCAGCCCCAGCATTTT. Amino acid sequence: CASSANNRLNQPQHF.

This rearrangement joins TRBV7-3 to TRBJ1-2; D is possibly TRBD1 (5 bases). Germline V gene lookup returns CDR1 SGHTA and CDR2 FQGTGA. V was shortened by 5 bases and J by 6 bases, with 19 bases between the two germline ends. This CDR3 is built from 15 residues. The CDR3 here is CASSLQGQGADGYTF. The CDR3, as DNA: TGTGCCAGCAGCCTACAAGGACAAGGGGCTGATGGCTACACCTTC.

V usage is TRBV7-9 and J usage is TRBJ1-2, with D unclear. Germline CDR1 and CDR2: SEHNR and FQNEAQ (reference sequence). CDR3 length: 13 residues. Trimming stripped 4 bases from V and 6 bases from J, with 12 bases between. CDR3 sequence reads: CASSSFAQDGYTF. In DNA, the CDR3 is TGTGCCAGCAGCTCCTTTGCCCAGGATGGCTACACCTTC.

The chain couples TRBV9 to TRBJ1-2, with D possibly TRBD1 on 6 matching bases. V dropped 5 bases and J dropped 4 bases, with 15 bases sitting between them. This CDR3 has 14 amino acids. In germline, CDR1 is SGDLS, CDR2 YYNGEE. The chain's CDR3 is CASRKDRSSYGYTF. DNA of the CDR3: TGTGCCAGCAGGAAAGACAGGAGTTCCTATGGCTACACCTTC.

This clone was detected only a few times. This chain connects TRBV4-1 to TRBJ1-1; D ambiguous. The V gene's germline CDR1 is MGHRA and CDR2 YSYEKL. The CDR3 totals 14 residues. V shed 2 bases and J shed 7 bases, with 14 bases lying between them. The CDR3 spells CASSQSSLPGEAFF. Here the CDR3 DNA reads TGCGCCAGCAGCCAATCCTCCCTCCCGGGTGAAGCTTTCTTT.

The CDR3 DNA is TGTGCCAGCAGCTCGGGGACAGGGGGCGCGGATGGCTACACCTTC. Translated, it gives CASSSGTGGADGYTF. The chain recombines TRBV28 with TRBJ1-2, with 12 positions matching TRBD1. V was pared by 6 bases and J by 6 bases, with 8 bases of the junction left unmatched. This CDR3 comprises 15 residues. CDR1 and CDR2 from the germline V gene are MDHEN and SYDVKM.

Many counts were recorded for this clone. The V call is TRBV28, the J call TRBJ2-7, with 11 bases lining up with TRBD1. The CDR3 contains 15 residues. V trimming: 6 bases; J trimming: 2 bases; junction bases outside the gene matches: 6. The germline CDR1 and CDR2 sequences are MDHEN and SYDVKM. As DNA, the CDR3 is TGTGCCAGCAGCGGGACAGGGGGAGGTACCTACGAGCAGTACTTC. It is translated as CASSGTGGGTYEQYF.

V is TRBV7-2 and J is TRBJ2-2; D is perhaps TRBD2 (6 bases). Trimming removed 1 base at V and 6 bases at J, with 12 bases between. This CDR3 spans 15 amino acids. The V gene's germline CDR1 is SGHTA and CDR2 FQGNSA. The CDR3 protein is CASSLVRTGAGELFF. DNA for the CDR3: TGTGCCAGCAGCTTAGTCAGGACGGGAGCCGGGGAGCTGTTTTTT.

For this clone: This CDR3 is also generated by other DNA sequences in the sample. The chain combines TRBV3-1 (or the pseudogene TRBV3-2) with TRBJ2-7; TRBD2 matches at 12 bases. The length of the CDR3 is 15 residues. V lost 6 bases and J lost 4; bases outside the gene matches: 7. Per germline, CDR1 LGHDT and CDR2 YNNKEL (reference sequence). The CDR3 protein is CASSPALAGGYEQYF. The CDR3 DNA reads as TGTGCCAGCAGTCCGGCTCTAGCGGGAGGGTACGAGCAGTACTTC.

The chain joins TRBV29-1 to TRBJ1-1; possibly TRBD1 for D (6 bases). The V gene lost 4 bases and the J gene lost 8 bases, with 11 bases spanning the gap. The CDR3 has 11 amino acids. Germline V gene data show CDR1 as SQVTM and CDR2 as ANQGSEA. CDR3 sequence: CSVGYREEAFF. CDR3 sequence (DNA): TGCAGCGTTGGCTACAGGGAGGAAGCTTTCTTT.

The J gene is TRBJ2-1, the V gene TRBV28; 12 nucleotides align to TRBD2. The germline CDR1 and CDR2 sequences are MDHEN and SYDVKM. The CDR3 totals 17 residues. Losses at the gene ends were 2 bases for V and 9 bases for J; bases not matched to a gene: 11. The DNA of the CDR3 is TGTGCCAGCAGTTTAAGTCTAGCGGGAGGGCCTAGGAGTGAGCAGTTCTTC. It codes for CASSLSLAGGPRSEQFF.

Here the CDR3 DNA reads TGTGCCAGCAGCCAAGGGACAGGGACCTATGGCTACACCTTC. It yields the protein CASSQGTGTYGYTF. The chain joins TRBV3-1 (or the pseudogene TRBV3-2) to TRBJ1-2; TRBD1 agrees at 8 bases. CDR3 length equals 14 residues. V dropped 1 base and J dropped 4; count of bases not matched to a gene: 2. CDR1 is LGHDT and CDR2 is YNNKEL in the germline V gene (reference sequence).

The chain uses TRBV24-1 and TRBJ2-1; D perhaps matches TRBD1 (5 bases). The germline V gene has CDR1 KGHDR and CDR2 SFDVKD. The CDR3 spans 15 residues. Trimming cost V 0 bases and J 4 bases, with 9 bases left between them. The CDR3 bases are TGTGCCACCAGTGATTTGAAGGGGCATTACAATGAGCAGTTCTTC. Amino acid sequence: CATSDLKGHYNEQFF.